The 11 T cell receptor beta chains in this list originate from one sample, sequenced in a study of T cells after yellow fever vaccination. In TCRdb, the 5' RACE reads were re-called with MiXCR into one record per CDR3 protein. The sample records about 400,000 distinct CDR3 sequences, around a tenth being singletons. The sequenced sample was PBMCs, obtained on the day of the first yellow fever vaccination. The receptors here all came from a young man who received the YFV17D yellow fever vaccine.

The rearrangement links TRBV12-1 to TRBJ2-1; the DNA was not compared with TRBD1, the D call given in the table. TRBV12-1 is a pseudogene locus. This CDR3 is built from 16 residues. CDR3 DNA: TGTGCCAGCCTGGGGGGCCGACCAGAGCACTACAATGAGCAGTTCTTC. Protein: CASLGGRPEHYNEQFF.

The rearrangement uses TRBV2 and TRBJ2-7, with 7 nucleotides matching TRBD1. Germline V lookup: CDR1 SNHLY, CDR2 FYNNEI. The CDR3 is made up of 16 amino acids. V gave up 2 bases and J gave up 3 bases; unmatched junction bases: 10. In DNA, the CDR3 is TGTGCCAGCAGTGAACTTGTCGGGACAGTGGTCTACGAGCAGTACTTC. This gives the protein CASSELVGTVVYEQYF.

For the CDR3, the DNA is TGCAGTGCTAGGGAGGGGGTACTAGCGCCCCAGTACTTC. Its protein product is CSAREGVLAPQYF. The chain carries TRBV20-1 and TRBJ2-5; weak D call: TRBD2 (7 bases). CDR3 size: 13 residues. The V end was cut by 3 bases, the J end by 9 bases, with 17 bases between. Germline V lookup: CDR1 DFQATT, CDR2 SNEGSKA (reference sequence).

This clonotype came up a few times. This rearrangement joins TRBV4-1 to TRBJ2-5; 9 nucleotides match TRBD2. The junction had 12 bases not matched to a gene; V was cut back by 0 bases and J by 4 bases. This CDR3 has 18 residues. CDR1 and CDR2 from the germline V gene are MGHRA and YSYEKL. CDR3 residues: CASSQDTPFNSGGETQYF. DNA for the CDR3: TGCGCCAGCAGCCAAGATACCCCCTTTAATAGCGGGGGAGAGACCCAGTACTTC.

This chain connects TRBV7-2 to TRBJ1-1; possibly TRBD1 for D (5 bases). V was clipped by 4 bases and J by 6 bases, with 12 bases between them. Germline CDR1 reads SGHTA; CDR2 reads FQGNSA. This CDR3 is built from 13 residues. CDR3 residues: CASSSPPGPEAFF. The CDR3 DNA follows: TGTGCCAGCAGCTCACCCCCGGGGCCTGAAGCTTTCTTT.

The chain joins TRBV5-1 to TRBJ2-2; 10 bases match TRBD1. Trimming at V came to 2 bases and at J to 5 bases, leaving 3 bases not matched to a gene. The CDR3 length is 15 residues. Looked up from germline, CDR1 is SGHRS and CDR2 is YFSETQ. This CDR3 is CASSLPGQGTGELFF. The CDR3 DNA reads as TGCGCCAGCAGCTTACCGGGACAGGGGACCGGGGAGCTGTTTTTT. The full variable domain, in which reference TRBV5-1 and TRBJ2-2 provide the parts outside the CDR3, is KAGVTQTPRYLIKTRGQQVTLSCSPISGHRSVSWYQQTPGQGLQFLFEYFSETQRNKGNFPGRFSGRQFSNSRSEMNVSTLELGDSALYLCASSLPGQGTGELFFGEGSRLTVL.

The genes are TRBV4-1 and TRBJ1-1; 8 bases fit TRBD1. Germline values: CDR1 MGHRA, CDR2 YSYEKL. The length of the CDR3 is 17 residues. Trimming cost V 2 bases and J 0 bases; bases outside gene matches: 8. The DNA of the CDR3 is TGCGCCAGCAGCCAATGGAGGGACAGGAGCTTGAACACTGAAGCTTTCTTT. It specifies CASSQWRDRSLNTEAFF.

This clonotype was recorded at least ten times. The rearrangement uses TRBV5-1 and TRBJ2-7, with no clear D. The CDR3 is made up of 15 amino acids. CDR1 SGHRS and CDR2 YFSETQ come from the germline V gene. V gave up 5 bases and J gave up 0 bases, with 15 bases separating them. CDR3 residues: CASSSDGLSSYEQYF. CDR3 nucleotide sequence: TGCGCCAGCAGTTCGGACGGGCTGAGCTCCTACGAGCAGTACTTC.

In its sample, this clonotype was seen a few times. The chain recombines TRBV28 with TRBJ2-2, with 8 bases lining up with TRBD2. V shed 5 bases, J shed 2 bases, and the junction held 7 bases outside the gene matches. The CDR3 contains 16 residues. Germline V gene sequence: CDR1 MDHEN, CDR2 SYDVKM. CDR3 in amino acids: CASSGTGTRNTGELFF. As DNA, the CDR3 is TGTGCCAGCAGTGGAACCGGGACTAGAAACACCGGGGAGCTGTTTTTT.

V usage is TRBV7-8 and J usage is TRBJ1-6, with 7 nucleotides matching TRBD1. The germline V gene encodes CDR1 SGHVS and CDR2 FQNEAQ. CDR3 length: 16 residues. V lost 5 bases to trimming and J lost 7 bases; unmatched junction nucleotides: 11. Here the CDR3 reads CASSHRQGISNSPLHF. DNA for the CDR3: TGTGCCAGCAGCCACCGACAGGGTATTTCCAATTCACCCCTCCACTTT.

This clonotype was seen more than once but under ten times. This chain joins TRBV23-1 and TRBJ2-5; TRBD2 matches at 8 bases. TRBV23-1 is an open reading frame, and its role is uncertain. The CDR3 is 17 residues long. V dropped 6 bases and J dropped 0; count of bases not matched to a gene: 12. The CDR3 here is CASRIPGLVKHQETQYF. CDR3 coding DNA: TGCGCCAGCAGGATTCCGGGACTAGTAAAGCACCAAGAGACCCAGTACTTC.